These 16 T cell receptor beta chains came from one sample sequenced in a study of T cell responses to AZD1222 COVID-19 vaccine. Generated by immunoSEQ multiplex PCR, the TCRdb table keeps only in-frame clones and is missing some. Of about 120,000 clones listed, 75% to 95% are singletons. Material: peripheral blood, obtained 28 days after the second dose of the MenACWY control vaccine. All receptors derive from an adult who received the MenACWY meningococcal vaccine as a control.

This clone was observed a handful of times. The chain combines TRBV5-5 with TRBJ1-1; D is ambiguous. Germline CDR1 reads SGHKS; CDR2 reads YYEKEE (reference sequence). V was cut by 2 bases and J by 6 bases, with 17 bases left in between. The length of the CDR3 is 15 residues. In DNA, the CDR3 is TGTGCCAGCAGCTTAGGGTTTATTGGAGGTCCTGAAGCTTTCTTT. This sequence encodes CASSLGFIGGPEAFF.

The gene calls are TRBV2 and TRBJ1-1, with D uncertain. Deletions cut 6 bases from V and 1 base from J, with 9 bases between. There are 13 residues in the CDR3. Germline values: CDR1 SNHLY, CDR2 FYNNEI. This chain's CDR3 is CASSIRENTEAFF. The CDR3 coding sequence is TGTGCCAGCAGCATTCGGGAGAACACTGAAGCTTTCTTT.

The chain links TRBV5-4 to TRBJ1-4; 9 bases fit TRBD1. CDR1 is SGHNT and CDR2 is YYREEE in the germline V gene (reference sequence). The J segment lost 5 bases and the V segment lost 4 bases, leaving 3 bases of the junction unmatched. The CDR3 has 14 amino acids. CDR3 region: CASSRDRENEKLFF. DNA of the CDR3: TGTGCCAGCAGCCGGGACAGGGAAAATGAAAAACTGTTTTTT. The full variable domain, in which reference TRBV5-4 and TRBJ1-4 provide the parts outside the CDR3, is ETGVTQSPTHLIKTRGQQVTLRCSSQSGHNTVSWYQQALGQGPQFIFQYYREEENGRGNFPPRFSGLQFPNYSSELNVNALELDDSALYLCASSRDRENEKLFFGSGTQLSVL.

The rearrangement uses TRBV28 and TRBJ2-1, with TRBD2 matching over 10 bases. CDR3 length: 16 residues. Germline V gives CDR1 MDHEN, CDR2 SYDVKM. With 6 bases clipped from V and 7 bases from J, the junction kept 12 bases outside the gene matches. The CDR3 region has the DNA TGTGCCAGCAGGTCCTCAGCGGGAGGGCCGGTGAATGAGCAGTTCTTC. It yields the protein CASRSSAGGPVNEQFF.

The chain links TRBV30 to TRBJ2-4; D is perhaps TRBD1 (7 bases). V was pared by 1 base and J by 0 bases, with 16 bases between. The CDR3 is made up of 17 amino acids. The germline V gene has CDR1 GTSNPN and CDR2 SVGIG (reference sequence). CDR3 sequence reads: CAWSGAGGQLAKNIQYF. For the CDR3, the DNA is TGTGCCTGGAGTGGGGCAGGGGGGCAACTAGCCAAAAACATTCAGTACTTC.

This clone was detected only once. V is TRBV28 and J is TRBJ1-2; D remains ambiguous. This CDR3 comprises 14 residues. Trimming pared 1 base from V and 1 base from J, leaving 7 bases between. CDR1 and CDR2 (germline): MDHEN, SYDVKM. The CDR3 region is CASSLSPDNYGYTF. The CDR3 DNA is TGTGCCAGCAGTTTATCACCAGATAACTATGGCTACACCTTC.

The CDR3 protein is CSVDWGQGYNEQFF. DNA of the CDR3: TGCAGCGTTGATTGGGGACAGGGATACAATGAGCAGTTCTTC. The chain uses TRBV29-1 and TRBJ2-1, with TRBD1 matching 9 bases. The CDR3 contains 14 residues. Germline loops: CDR1 SQVTM, CDR2 ANQGSEA. The V segment lost 3 bases and the J segment 4 bases; nucleotides outside the gene matches: 4.

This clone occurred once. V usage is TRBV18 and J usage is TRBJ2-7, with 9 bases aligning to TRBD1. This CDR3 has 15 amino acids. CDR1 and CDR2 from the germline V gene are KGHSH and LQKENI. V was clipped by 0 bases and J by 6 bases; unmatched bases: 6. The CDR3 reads CASSPPAGQGSEQYF. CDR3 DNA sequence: TGTGCCAGCTCACCACCCGCGGGACAGGGATCCGAGCAGTACTTC.

The CDR3 loop is CASGLVTSIGELFF. CDR3 in DNA: TGTGCTAGTGGTTTGGTTACTAGCATCGGGGAGCTGTTTTTT. The genes are TRBV12-5 and TRBJ2-2; perhaps TRBD2 as D (6 bases). Deletions cut 0 bases from V and 7 bases from J, with 9 bases between. The CDR3 consists of 14 residues. CDR1 is LGHNT, CDR2 FRNRAP, per germline.

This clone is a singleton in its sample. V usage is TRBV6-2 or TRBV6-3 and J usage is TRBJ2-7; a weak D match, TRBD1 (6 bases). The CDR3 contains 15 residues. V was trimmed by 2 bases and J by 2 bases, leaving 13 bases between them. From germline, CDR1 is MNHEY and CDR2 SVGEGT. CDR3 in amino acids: CASSYGSGTPYEQYV. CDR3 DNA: TGTGCCAGCAGTTACGGGTCCGGGACACCCTACGAGCAGTACGTC.

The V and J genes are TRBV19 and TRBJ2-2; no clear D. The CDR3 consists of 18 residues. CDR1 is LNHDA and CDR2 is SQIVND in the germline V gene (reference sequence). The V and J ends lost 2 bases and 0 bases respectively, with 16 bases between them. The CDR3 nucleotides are TGTGCCAGTAGTATAATTCCAGGTGGTTTCGCGAACACCGGGGAGCTGTTTTTT. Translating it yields CASSIIPGGFANTGELFF. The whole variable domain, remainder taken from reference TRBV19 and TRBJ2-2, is DGGITQSPKYLFRKEGQNVTLSCEQNLNHDAMYWYRQDPGQGLRLIYYSQIVNDFQKGDIAEGYSVSREKKESFPLTVTSAQKNPTAFYLCASSIIPGGFANTGELFFGEGSRLTVL.

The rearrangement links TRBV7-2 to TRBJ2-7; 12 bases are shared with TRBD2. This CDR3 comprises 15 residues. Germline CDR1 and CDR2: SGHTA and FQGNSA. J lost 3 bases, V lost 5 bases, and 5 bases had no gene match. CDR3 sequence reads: CASSHWTSGDYEQYV. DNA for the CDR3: TGTGCCAGCAGCCACTGGACTAGCGGGGACTACGAGCAGTACGTC.

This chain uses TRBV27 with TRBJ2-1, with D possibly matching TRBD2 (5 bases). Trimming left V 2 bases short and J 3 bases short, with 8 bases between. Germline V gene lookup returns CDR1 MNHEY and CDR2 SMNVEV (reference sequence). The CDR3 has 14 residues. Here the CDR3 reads CASSLAGNYNEQFF. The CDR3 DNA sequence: TGTGCCAGCAGTTTAGCGGGTAACTACAATGAGCAGTTCTTC.

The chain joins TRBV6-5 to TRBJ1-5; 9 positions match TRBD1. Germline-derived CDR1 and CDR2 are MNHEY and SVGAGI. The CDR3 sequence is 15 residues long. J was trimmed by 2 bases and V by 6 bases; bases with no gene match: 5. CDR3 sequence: CASRGGQGGNQPQHF. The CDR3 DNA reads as TGTGCCAGCAGGGGGGGACAGGGCGGCAATCAGCCCCAGCATTTT.

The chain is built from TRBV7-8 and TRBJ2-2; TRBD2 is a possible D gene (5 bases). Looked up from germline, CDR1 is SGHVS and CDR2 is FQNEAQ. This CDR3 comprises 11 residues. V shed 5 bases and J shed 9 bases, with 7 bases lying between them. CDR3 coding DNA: TGTGCCAGCAGCGCTAGCAGGGAGCTGTTTTTT. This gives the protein CASSASRELFF.

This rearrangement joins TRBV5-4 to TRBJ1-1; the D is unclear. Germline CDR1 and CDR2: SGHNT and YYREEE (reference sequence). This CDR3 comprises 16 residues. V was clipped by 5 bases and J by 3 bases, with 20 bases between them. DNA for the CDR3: TGTGCCAGCAGTTCTGGAGGTGGGATTGTAGACACTGAAGCTTTCTTT. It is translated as CASSSGGGIVDTEAFF.